This record concerns one T cell receptor beta chain sequence. Its specificity is unknown. The entry originates in a study of cytomegalovirus exposure and HLA in healthy donors. For the study at large: A prior study identified 117 million unique TCR beta sequences from roughly 170 million T cells.

PCR employed 60 Vbeta and 13 Jbeta primers. The method was immunoSEQ multiplex PCR; TCRdb's version includes in-frame clones alone and lacks a portion of them. The sample carries fewer than 350,000 clones, about 90% recorded once. Points from the study as a whole: An observed cluster of highly shared sequence variants was recorded as a likely sequencing artifact. Roughly uniform depth of sequencing across donors was assumed in presence/absence analyses.

The CDR3 consists of 15 residues. Germline CDR1 reads SGHKS; CDR2 reads YYEKEE (reference sequence). V shed 5 bases and J 3 bases; nucleotides not matched to a gene: 10. The sample consisted of PBMCs. This rearrangement joins TRBV5-5 to TRBJ2-5, with 7 nucleotides matching TRBD1. The clonotype was recovered from a woman between 18 and 30 years old in good health and CMV-seronegative. CDR3 in DNA: TGTGCCAGCAGTTCCCAGACGGGACAGAAAGAGACCCAGTACTTC. It is translated as CASSSQTGQKETQYF.